This TCR beta chain was identified in a study of cytomegalovirus exposure and HLA in healthy donors. Study-level results: In a later analysis, V- and J-gene trimming of beta chains associated with a DCLRE1C missense variant, replicated independently. Rates of TCR association differed by HLA locus in a later analysis, with DRB1 highest and HLA-C lowest. CMV serostatus stood as the only immune exposure information on hand. In a later analysis, common viral pathogens appeared linked to several of the most significant clusters.

Primers: 60 Vbeta forward and 13 Jbeta reverse. Produced via immunoSEQ multiplex PCR; TCRdb's table is partial and in-frame only. The sample shows around 300,000 clones, approximately 84% of them seen only once. Germline V gene sequence: CDR1 SQVTM, CDR2 ANQGSEA. This CDR3 comprises 14 residues. In the case of this clone: Its antigen remains unidentified. At one boundary the junction diverges from the germline segment, which might be a read error.

This chain uses TRBV29-1 with TRBJ2-3; 7 nucleotides agree with TRBD1. Sequencing was performed on PBMCs. The receptor was derived from a middle-aged woman in good health and CMV-seropositive. In DNA, the CDR3 is TGCAGCGTGGAAGCCGACAGGGCCACAGATACGCAGTATTTT. Its translation is CSVEADRATDTQYF.